This entry describes one T cell receptor beta chain. Its antigen specificity is not known. No base-level quality is on record; no much larger clone is a single base apart. This specimen's time point label, per the study, means: pretreatment peripheral blood. The cohort included about 27 patients with locally advanced or metastatic urothelial carcinoma who were treated at Memorial Sloan Kettering on a trial protocol. Peripheral blood mononuclear cells were collected from each patient pretreatment and during treatment, giving between 1 and 8 total time points per patient. The Qiagen DNeasy Blood extraction kit was used to purify genomic DNA from total PBMCs and tumor samples. PBMCs were collected pretreatment and during treatment, and were isolated and stored as previously described. These data belong to a study of PD-L1 blockade in urothelial cancer (dated by TCRdb to the late 2010s). Study-level background: All patients started therapy around 2014 and received atezolizumab 1,200 mg intravenously every 3 weeks. About 90% of the roughly 29 patients were males with bladder-origin urothelial cancer, and about 65% of the roughly 30 reported a prior smoking history. Patients had an ECOG performance status of 0 or 1 and had received between 0 and 3 prior chemotherapy regimens. Blood samples were analyzed at 3 weeks after treatment start (second dose) and at 6 weeks after treatment start. Blood samples yielded a median of roughly 150,000 T cells and tens of thousands of unique TCRs, with median clonality roughly 0.084. The study, an exploratory multi-omic analysis, examined somatic, immune and clinical correlates of response to PD-L1 blockade with atezolizumab in urothelial cancer. Pretreatment tumor samples, along with matched peripheral blood collected serially before and after atezolizumab treatment, underwent TCR sequencing. Durable clinical benefit was defined as a progression-free survival longer than 6 months, and TCR features were additionally tested against progression-free survival and overall survival. In the same patients, whole exome sequencing and RNA sequencing of pretreatment tumors were performed in addition to TCR sequencing. Nine patients reached durable clinical benefit, while 20 to 25 patients did not. Pretreatment blood TCR-seq was available for about 30 patients, at least one posttreatment blood collection was obtained for 24 patients, and tumor TCR-seq was available for 24 patients. General conclusions and limits of the study: Because the sample size was small (n of about 27) and many of the analyses were exploratory, the results are meant to be hypothesis-generating. Improved progression-free and overall survival was associated with having pretreatment peripheral blood TCR clonality below the median. Patients with durable benefit showed greater expansion of tumor-associated TCR clones in peripheral blood 3 weeks after starting treatment (n ≈ 20, p = 0.022).

The CDR3 runs 14 amino acids, cysteine and phenylalanine included. The retained sequence is limited to the CDR3, 42 bases, with the frame set at the first base. After removal of 7 bases from V and 8 bases from J, the junction retains 8 bases not matched to a gene. For CDR1 and CDR2, the germline V gene (reference sequence) lists LNHDA and SQIVND. To estimate absolute template abundance from read counts, synthetic TCR analog templates were spiked into each PCR. The immunoSEQ assay was used to amplify TCRbeta CDR3 regions from genomic DNA with bias-controlled V and J gene primers. Sequencing of rearranged TCRbeta segments was performed at approximately 20X coverage. The original methods were these. Clustering was used to correct sequencing errors, and CDR3s were annotated against IMGT to assign V, D and J genes. Out-of-frame and stop-codon sequences were excluded, and only productive TCRbeta rearrangements were used in downstream analyses. Clonality was computed as one minus Shannon entropy normalized by the log of the number of unique productive sequences. Fisher's exact test with Benjamini-Hochberg correction, at a threshold of adjusted p below 0.01, was used to find clones that differed between time points or between blood and tumor. The table was pulled from immuneACCESS by TCRdb, which kept in-frame rearrangements only. Such tables lose some clones; where checked, under half of the loss comes from unresolved V genes, and the rest has no known cause. Clone size and V and J calls were adopted from that table, with D and trimming inferred from the DNA. The sample data list 50,000 or so clones, and around 84% of these were observed just once. Roughly 22% of the sample is taken by the ten largest.

Material: PBMCs, obtained around atezolizumab (anti-PD-L1) treatment. The clonotype comes from a man in his 60s with urothelial cancer. Here the chain combines TRBV19 and TRBJ1-6, with TRBD1 identical over 7 junction bases. The CDR3 is CASTNRGVYSPLHF. The nucleotide sequence reads as follows: TGTGCCAGTACGAACAGGGGCGTCTATTCACCCCTCCACTTT. The CDR3 plus the reference TRBV19 and TRBJ1-6 genes for the other parts give the full variable domain: DGGITQSPKYLFRKEGQNVTLSCEQNLNHDAMYWYRQDPGQGLRLIYYSQIVNDFQKGDIAEGYSVSREKKESFPLTVTSAQKNPTAFYLCASTNRGVYSPLHFGNGTRLTVT.